This T cell receptor (beta chain) was obtained from a study of blood T cell repertoires in COVID-19. Study in general: The samples span acute and convalescent COVID-19 from the United States, Italy and Spain. PBMCs, B-cell-depleted T cells, or T cells provided the cDNA or gDNA that made up the material.

Germline V lookup: CDR1 LNHNV, CDR2 YYDKDF (reference sequence). This CDR3 is 14 amino acids long. V lost 6 bases, J lost 0 bases, and 4 bases stayed unmatched. Cohort placement rested on clinical history that participants reported themselves. Original analysis: Estimates of nucleated cell counts were drawn from the amplification of reference gene primers. Profiling relied on immunoSEQ multiplex PCR, and the TCRdb table lists in-frame clones only, not all of them. V and J calls and clone size are copied from that table; D and trimming were computed from the DNA. The table records 380,000 or so clones, around 90% of them present only once.

The TCR originated in a woman aged 35 to 49 with acute COVID-19. The specimen sequenced was PBMCs or T cells enriched from blood (not recorded which). The gene calls are TRBV15 and TRBJ1-2; the match to TRBD1 covers 7 bases. Here the CDR3 reads CATSQGEANYGYTF. The CDR3 bases are TGTGCCACCAGTCAGGGGGAAGCTAACTATGGCTACACCTTC.